Listed here is a single T cell receptor (beta chain). CDR1 and CDR2 from the germline V gene are SGHAT and FQNNGV. This CDR3 spans 15 amino acids. V was shortened by 5 bases and J by 2 bases, with 15 bases between the two germline ends. This sample was included in a study of blood T cell repertoires in COVID-19. Study summary: Samples representing acute and convalescent COVID-19 were sourced from the United States, Italy and Spain. T cells, B-cell-depleted T cells, or PBMCs supplied cDNA or gDNA.

In the original analysis: Reference gene primer amplification in the assay estimated nucleated cell counts. Using immunoSEQ multiplex PCR, the repertoire was profiled, and TCRdb retains in-frame clones only, with some absent. D and trimming come from the DNA, and the V and J calls and clone size come from that table. This table has under 70,000 clones, 80% to 95% appearing once. V and J are TRBV11-2 and TRBJ2-5; TRBD1 is a possible D gene (5 bases). The receptor comes from a man older than 75 with acute or convalescent COVID-19. The source material was peripheral blood. The CDR3 here is CASSVSGAYQETQYF. The CDR3 nucleotides read TGTGCCAGCAGCGTGAGTGGGGCTTATCAAGAGACCCAGTACTTC.